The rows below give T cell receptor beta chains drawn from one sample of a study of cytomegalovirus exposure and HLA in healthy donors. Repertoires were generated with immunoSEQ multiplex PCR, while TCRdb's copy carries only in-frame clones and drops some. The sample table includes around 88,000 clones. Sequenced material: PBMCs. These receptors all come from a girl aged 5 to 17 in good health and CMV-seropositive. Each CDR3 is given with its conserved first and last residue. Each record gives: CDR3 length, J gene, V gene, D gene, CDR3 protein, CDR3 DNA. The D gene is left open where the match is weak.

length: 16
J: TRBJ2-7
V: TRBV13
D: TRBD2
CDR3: CASSAGTSGDPYEQYF
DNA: TGTGCCAGCAGCGCCGGGACTAGCGGGGATCCCTACGAGCAGTACTTC

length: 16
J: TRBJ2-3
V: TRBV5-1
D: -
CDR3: CASSGGEGVGTDTQYF
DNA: TGCGCCAGCAGCGGAGGTGAGGGGGTCGGCACAGATACGCAGTATTTT

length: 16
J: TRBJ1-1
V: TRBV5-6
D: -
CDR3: CASSFSPGLGNTEAFF
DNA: TGTGCCAGCAGCTTTTCTCCGGGACTCGGGAACACTGAAGCTTTCTTT

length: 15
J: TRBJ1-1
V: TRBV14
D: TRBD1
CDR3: CASSQGDSLNTEAFF
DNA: TGTGCCAGCAGCCAAGGGGACAGTTTGAACACTGAAGCTTTCTTT

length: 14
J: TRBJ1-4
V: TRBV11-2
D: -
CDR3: CASSLGFYNEKLFF
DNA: TGTGCCAGCAGCTTAGGGTTCTATAATGAAAAACTGTTTTTT

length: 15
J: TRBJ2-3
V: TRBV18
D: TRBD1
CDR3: CASSPPLQGTDTQYF
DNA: TGTGCCAGCTCACCACCTTTACAGGGGACAGATACGCAGTATTTT

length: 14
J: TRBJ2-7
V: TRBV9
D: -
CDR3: CASSEEGASYEQYF
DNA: TGTGCCAGCAGCGAGGAGGGGGCGTCCTACGAGCAGTACTTC

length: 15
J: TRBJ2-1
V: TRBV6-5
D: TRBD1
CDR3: CASSAGTGGYNEQFF
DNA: TGTGCCAGCAGCGCTGGGACAGGGGGCTACAATGAGCAGTTCTTC

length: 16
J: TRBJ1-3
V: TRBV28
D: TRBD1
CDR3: CASTPGAQGEGNTIYF
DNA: TGTGCCAGCACCCCGGGAGCCCAGGGGGAAGGAAACACCATATATTTT

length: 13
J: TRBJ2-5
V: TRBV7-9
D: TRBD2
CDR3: CATAGTIIETQYF
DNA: TGTGCCACCGCCGGGACTATTATAGAGACCCAGTACTTC

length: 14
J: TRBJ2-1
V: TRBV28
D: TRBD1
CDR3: CASEYGTGVNEQFF
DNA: TGTGCCAGCGAATACGGGACAGGAGTCAATGAGCAGTTCTTC

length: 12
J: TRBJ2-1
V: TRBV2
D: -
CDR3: CASNAKTREQFF
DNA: TGTGCCAGCAATGCCAAGACTAGAGAGCAGTTCTTC

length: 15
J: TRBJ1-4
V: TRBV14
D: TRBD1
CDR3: CASSPRTGTNEKLFF
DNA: TGTGCCAGCAGCCCTAGGACAGGGACAAATGAAAAACTGTTTTTT

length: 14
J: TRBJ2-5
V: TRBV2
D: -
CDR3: CASSPPGPLGTQYF
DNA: TGTGCCAGCAGTCCACCTGGGCCCCTGGGGACCCAGTACTTC

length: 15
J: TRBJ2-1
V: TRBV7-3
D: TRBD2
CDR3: CASSKLAGGKNEQFF
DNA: TGTGCCAGCAGCAAACTAGCGGGGGGGAAAAATGAGCAGTTCTTC

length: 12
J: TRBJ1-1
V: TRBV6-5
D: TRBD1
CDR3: CASSRDRIEAFF
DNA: TGTGCCAGCAGCAGGGACAGGATTGAAGCTTTCTTT

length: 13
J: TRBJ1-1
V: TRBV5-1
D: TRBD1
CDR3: CASSGDRSIEAFF
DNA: TGCGCCAGCAGCGGGGACAGATCTATTGAAGCTTTCTTT

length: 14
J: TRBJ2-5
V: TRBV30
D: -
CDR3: CAWSVGRNEETQYF
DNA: TGTGCCTGGAGTGTAGGCAGGAACGAAGAGACCCAGTACTTC

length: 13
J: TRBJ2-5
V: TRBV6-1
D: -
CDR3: CASSKQGAETQYF
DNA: TGTGCCAGCAGCAAACAGGGAGCGGAGACCCAGTACTTC

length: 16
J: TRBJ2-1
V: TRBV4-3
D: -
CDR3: CASSQDRSGPYNEQFF
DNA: TGCGCCAGCAGCCAAGATCGATCAGGCCCTTACAATGAGCAGTTCTTC

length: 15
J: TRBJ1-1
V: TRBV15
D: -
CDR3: CATSSEGGVGTEAFF
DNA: TGTGCCACCAGCAGCGAAGGGGGTGTAGGCACTGAAGCTTTCTTT

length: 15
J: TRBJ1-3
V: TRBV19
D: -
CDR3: CASSIGTGQGNTIYF
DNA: TGTGCCAGTAGTATAGGTACAGGGCAAGGCAACACCATATATTTT

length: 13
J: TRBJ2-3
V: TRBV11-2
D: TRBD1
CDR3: CASSSQGEDTQYF
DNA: TGTGCCAGCAGCTCCCAGGGGGAAGATACGCAGTATTTT

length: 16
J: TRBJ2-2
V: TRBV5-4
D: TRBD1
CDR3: CASSWDRGLNTGELFF
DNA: TGTGCCAGCAGCTGGGACAGGGGGCTTAACACCGGGGAGCTGTTTTTT

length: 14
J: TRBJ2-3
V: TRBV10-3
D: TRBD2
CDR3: CASGTSWNTDTQYF
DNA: TGTGCCAGCGGGACTAGCTGGAACACAGATACGCAGTATTTT

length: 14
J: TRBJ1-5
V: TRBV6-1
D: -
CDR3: CASSEARGSQPQHF
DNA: TGTGCCAGCAGTGAAGCCCGGGGTAGTCAGCCCCAGCATTTT

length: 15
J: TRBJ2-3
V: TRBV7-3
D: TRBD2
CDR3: CASRLMGLATDTQYF
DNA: TGTGCCAGCAGGCTAATGGGACTAGCGACAGATACGCAGTATTTT

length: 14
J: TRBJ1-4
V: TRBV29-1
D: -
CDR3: CSGFGGVNNEKLFF
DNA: TGCAGCGGATTTGGCGGAGTTAATAATGAAAAACTGTTTTTT

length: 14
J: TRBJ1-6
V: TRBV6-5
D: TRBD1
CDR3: CASSRDRGDSPLHF
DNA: TGTGCCAGCAGTCGGGACAGGGGTGATTCACCCCTCCACTTT